This T cell receptor beta chain was identified in a study of T-cell memory formation after mild COVID-19. TCRdb re-derived calls from the 5' RACE reads in MiXCR, one entry per CDR3 protein. Of roughly 120,000 distinct CDR3 sequences listed, approximately 15% are singletons. The CDR3 extends over 14 amino acids. V lost 1 base to trimming and J lost 0 bases, with 4 bases between them. Germline lookup yields CDR1 KGHSH and CDR2 LQKENI. This receptor was obtained from an adult woman who had mild COVID-19 (a few samples of this study predate the infection). Cell type and time point are not known. The sequenced sample consisted of PBMCs or a T cell subset sorted from them (not recorded which). V is TRBV18 and J is TRBJ1-5; unclear D gene. The CDR3 here is CASSPQPSNQPQHF. CDR3 DNA sequence: TGTGCCAGCTCACCACAGCCTAGCAATCAGCCCCAGCATTTT. Using reference TRBV18 and TRBJ1-5 for the parts outside the CDR3, the full variable domain is NAGVMQNPRHLVRRRGQEARLRCSPMKGHSHVYWYRQLPEEGLKFMVYLQKENIIDESGMPKERFSAEFPKEGPSILRIQQVVRGDSAAYFCASSPQPSNQPQHFGDGTRLSIL.